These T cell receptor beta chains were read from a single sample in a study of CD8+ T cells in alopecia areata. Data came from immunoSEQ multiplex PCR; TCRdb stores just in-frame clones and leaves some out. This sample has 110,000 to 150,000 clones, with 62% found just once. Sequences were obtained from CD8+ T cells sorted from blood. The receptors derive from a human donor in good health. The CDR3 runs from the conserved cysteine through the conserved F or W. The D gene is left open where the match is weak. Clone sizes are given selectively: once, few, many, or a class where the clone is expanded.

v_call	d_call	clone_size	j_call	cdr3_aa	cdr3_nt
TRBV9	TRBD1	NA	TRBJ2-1	CASSVGDSYNEQFF	TGTGCCAGCAGCGTTGGGGACAGTTACAATGAGCAGTTCTTC
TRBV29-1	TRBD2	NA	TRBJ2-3	CSQLGAGGQSTQYF	TGCAGCCAGCTAGGGGCGGGAGGACAGTCGACGCAGTATTTT
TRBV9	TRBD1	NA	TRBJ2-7	CASSPGGATYEQYF	TGTGCCAGCAGCCCAGGGGGAGCTACCTACGAGCAGTACTTC
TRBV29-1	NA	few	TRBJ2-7	CSVESQNPYEQYF	TGCAGCGTTGAAAGTCAGAACCCCTACGAGCAGTACTTC
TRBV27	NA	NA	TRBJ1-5	CASSPLGSTGQPQHF	TGTGCCAGCAGCCCCCTAGGGTCGACGGGACAGCCCCAGCATTTT
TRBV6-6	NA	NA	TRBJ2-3	CASLIGDTQYF	TGTGCCAGCCTTATCGGAGATACGCAGTATTTT
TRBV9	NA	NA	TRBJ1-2	CASRGSRDSHGYTF	TGTGCCAGCAGAGGTAGCAGGGATTCTCATGGCTACACCTTC
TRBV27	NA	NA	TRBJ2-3	CASSLVGSGADTQYF	TGTGCCAGCAGTCTGGTCGGGAGTGGCGCAGATACGCAGTATTTT
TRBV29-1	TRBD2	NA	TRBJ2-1	CSVGGRSSYNEQFF	TGCAGCGTTGGCGGGAGGAGCTCCTACAATGAGCAGTTCTTC
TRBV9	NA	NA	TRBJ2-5	CASSNLTDVQETQYF	TGTGCCAGCAGCAACCTGACAGACGTCCAAGAGACCCAGTACTTC
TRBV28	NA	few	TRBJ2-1	CASSLGHRVPYNEQFF	TGTGCCAGCAGTTTAGGGCACAGGGTCCCCTACAATGAGCAGTTCTTC
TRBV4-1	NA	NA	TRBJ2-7	CASSLGPFYEQYF	TGCGCCAGCAGCCTCGGGCCGTTCTACGAGCAGTACTTC
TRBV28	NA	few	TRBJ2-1	CASIHGLEQFF	TGTGCCAGCATCCACGGACTAGAGCAGTTCTTC
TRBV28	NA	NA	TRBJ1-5	CASSLGQPQHF	TGTGCCAGCAGTTTAGGACAGCCCCAGCATTTT
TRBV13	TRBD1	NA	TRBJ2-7	CASSSTGTGRDEQYF	TGTGCCAGCAGCTCTACCGGGACAGGGAGAGACGAGCAGTACTTC
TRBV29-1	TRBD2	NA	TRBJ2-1	CSVEKTSGYNEQFF	TGCAGCGTTGAAAAGACTAGCGGCTACAATGAGCAGTTCTTC
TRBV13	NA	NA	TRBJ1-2	CASSVRGFDGYTF	TGTGCCAGCAGCGTCCGGGGTTTCGATGGCTACACCTTC
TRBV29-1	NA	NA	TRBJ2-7	CSVEGRGSSYEQYF	TGCAGCGTTGAAGGGCGGGGAAGCTCCTACGAGCAGTACTTC
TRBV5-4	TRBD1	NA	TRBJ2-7	CASSEGQGLTYEQYF	TGTGCCAGCAGCGAGGGACAGGGGTTAACCTACGAGCAGTACTTC
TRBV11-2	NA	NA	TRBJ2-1	CASSLTAQSQFF	TGTGCCAGCAGCTTAACTGCACAATCCCAGTTCTTC
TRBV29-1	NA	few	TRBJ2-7	CSVEGRSEQYF	TGCAGCGTTGAAGGACGAAGCGAGCAGTACTTC
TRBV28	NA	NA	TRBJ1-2	CASTSSISDGYTF	TGTGCCAGCACATCTAGCATCAGTGACGGCTACACCTTC
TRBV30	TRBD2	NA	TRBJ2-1	CAWSVQGLAYEQFF	TGTGCCTGGAGTGTCCAGGGACTAGCCTATGAGCAGTTCTTC